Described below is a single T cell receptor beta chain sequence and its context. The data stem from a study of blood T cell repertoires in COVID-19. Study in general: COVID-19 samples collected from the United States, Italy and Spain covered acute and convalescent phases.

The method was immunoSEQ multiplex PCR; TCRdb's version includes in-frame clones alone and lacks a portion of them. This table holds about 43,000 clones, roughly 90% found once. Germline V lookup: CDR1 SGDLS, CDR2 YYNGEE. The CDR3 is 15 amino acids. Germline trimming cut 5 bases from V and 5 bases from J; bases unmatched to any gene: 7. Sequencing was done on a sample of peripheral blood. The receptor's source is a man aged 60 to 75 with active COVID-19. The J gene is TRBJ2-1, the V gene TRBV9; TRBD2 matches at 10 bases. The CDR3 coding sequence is TGTGCCAGCAGACCTCTAGCGGGAGCAAACAATGAGCAGTTCTTC. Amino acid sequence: CASRPLAGANNEQFF.